The sequence of this T cell receptor beta chain was determined in a study of blood T cells in healthy people across ages. The individuals who served as donors were healthy Caucasians living in Russia, aged about 6 to 100. The extraction recovered at least 5 micrograms of total RNA per sample. The study's findings and limits: Estimated diversity that came from one million T cells was considered an underestimate.

On this clonotype: Its antigen is unidentified.

V shed 6 bases and J 3 bases; nucleotides not matched to a gene: 8. CDR3 length: 14 amino acids. Germline assignment: CDR1 MNHEY and CDR2 SMNVEV (reference sequence). For the second PCR, which ran for about 6 to 11 cycles, a sample-barcoded 5' primer and a J-beta primer mix were used. Via MiXCR, TCRdb re-called the 5' RACE reads, giving one row per CDR3 protein. The table has some 700,000 distinct CDR3 sequences, roughly two fifths seen once. The sample consisted of blood. The chain couples TRBV27 to TRBJ2-7, with 7 nucleotides matching TRBD1. This receptor was identified in a woman aged 55-70 years in good health. The CDR3 sequence: CASRPDRADYEQYF. The CDR3 nucleotides read TGTGCCAGCAGGCCTGACAGGGCCGACTACGAGCAGTACTTC.